This T cell receptor (beta chain) emerged from a study of blood T cell repertoires in COVID-19. In the study overall: The cDNA or gDNA used as material had been derived from T cells, B-cell-depleted T cells, or PBMCs.

The CDR3 spans 17 residues. CDR1 is SGHVS and CDR2 is FQNEAQ in the germline V gene. The V end was cut by 6 bases, the J end by 0 bases, with 21 bases between. Source study methods: Nucleated cell number was recorded as an estimate derived from reference gene primer amplification. Using immunoSEQ multiplex PCR, the repertoire was profiled, and TCRdb retains in-frame clones only, with some absent. The V and J calls and clone size are taken from that table; D and trimming were inferred from the DNA. The repertoire holds over 100,000 clones, with roughly 84% as singletons. The source material was peripheral blood. This clonotype originated in a human donor in a cohort sampled during active COVID-19. The V call is TRBV7-8, the J call TRBJ2-7, with D perhaps matching TRBD2 (6 bases). This CDR3 reads CASSWTSGRRSSYEQYF. As DNA, the CDR3 is TGTGCCAGCAGTTGGACATCCGGGAGAAGAAGCTCCTACGAGCAGTACTTC.